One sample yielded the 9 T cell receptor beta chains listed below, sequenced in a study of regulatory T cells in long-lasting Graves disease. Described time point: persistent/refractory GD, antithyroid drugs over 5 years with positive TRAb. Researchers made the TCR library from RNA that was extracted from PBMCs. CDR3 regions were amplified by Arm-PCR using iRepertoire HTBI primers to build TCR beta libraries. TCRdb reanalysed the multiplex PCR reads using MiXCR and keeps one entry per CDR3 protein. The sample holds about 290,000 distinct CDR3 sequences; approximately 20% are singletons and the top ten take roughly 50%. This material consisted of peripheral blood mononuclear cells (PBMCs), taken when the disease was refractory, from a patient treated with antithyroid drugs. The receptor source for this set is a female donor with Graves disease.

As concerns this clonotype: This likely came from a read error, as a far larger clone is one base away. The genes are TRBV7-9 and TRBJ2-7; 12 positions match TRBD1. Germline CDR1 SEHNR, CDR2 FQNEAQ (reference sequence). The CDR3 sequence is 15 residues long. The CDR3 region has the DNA TGTGCCGGCAGCTGGGGGGGACAGGGGGCGTATCAGCAGTACTTC. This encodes CAGSWGGQGAYQQYF.

DNA for the CDR3: TGTGCCAGCAGCTTAGGCCCGCCGACAGGGCTCGATTCCTACGAGCAGTACTTC. Protein: CASSLGPPTGLDSYEQYF. This rearrangement joins TRBV11-2 to TRBJ2-7; 7 bases are shared with TRBD1. The CDR3 consists of 18 residues. Germline CDR1 SGHAT, CDR2 FQNNGV. The ends lost 1 base at V and 1 base at J; junction bases unmatched: 13.

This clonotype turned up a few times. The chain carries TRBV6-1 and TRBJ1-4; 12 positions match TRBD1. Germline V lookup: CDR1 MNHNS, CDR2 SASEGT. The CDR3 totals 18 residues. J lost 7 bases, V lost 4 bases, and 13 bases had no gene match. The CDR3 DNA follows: TGTGCCAGCAGTGCAAGGGGGCCGGGACAGGGGGCGCTTGAAAAACTGTTTTTT. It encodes CASSARGPGQGALEKLFF.

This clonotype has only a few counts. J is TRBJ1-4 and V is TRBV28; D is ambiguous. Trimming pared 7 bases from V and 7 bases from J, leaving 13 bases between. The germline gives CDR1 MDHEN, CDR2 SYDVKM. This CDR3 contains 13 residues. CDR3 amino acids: CASTKAGAEKLFF. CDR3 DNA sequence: TGTGCCAGCACCAAGGCGGGTGCTGAAAAACTGTTTTTT.

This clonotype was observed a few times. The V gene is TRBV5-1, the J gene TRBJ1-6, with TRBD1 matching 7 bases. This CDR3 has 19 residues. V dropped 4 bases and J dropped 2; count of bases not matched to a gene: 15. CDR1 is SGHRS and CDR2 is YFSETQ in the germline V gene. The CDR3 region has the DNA TGCGCCAGCAGCCTACACTTCCAACAGGGGACGACCTATAATTCACCCCTCCACTTT. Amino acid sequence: CASSLHFQQGTTYNSPLHF.

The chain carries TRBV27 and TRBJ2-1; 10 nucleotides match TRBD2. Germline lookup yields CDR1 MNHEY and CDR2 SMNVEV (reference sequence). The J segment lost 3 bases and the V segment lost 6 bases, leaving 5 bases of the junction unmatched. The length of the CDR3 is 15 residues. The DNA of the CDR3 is TGTGCCAGCAGGCAAGGACTAGCGGTCTACAATGAGCAGTTCTTC. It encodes CASRQGLAVYNEQFF.

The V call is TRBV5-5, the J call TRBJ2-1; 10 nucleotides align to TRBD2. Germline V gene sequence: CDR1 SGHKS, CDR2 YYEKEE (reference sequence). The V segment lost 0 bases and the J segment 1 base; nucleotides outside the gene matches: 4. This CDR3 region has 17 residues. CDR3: CASSLETSGASYNEQFF. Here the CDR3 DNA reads TGTGCCAGCAGCTTGGAAACTAGCGGGGCTTCCTACAATGAGCAGTTCTTC.

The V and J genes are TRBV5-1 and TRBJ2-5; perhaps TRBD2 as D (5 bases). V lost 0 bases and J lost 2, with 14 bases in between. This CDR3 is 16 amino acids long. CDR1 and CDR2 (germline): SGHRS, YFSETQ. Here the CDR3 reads CASSLVPGGGQETQYF. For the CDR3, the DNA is TGCGCCAGCAGCTTGGTACCCGGCGGAGGACAAGAGACCCAGTACTTC.

The CDR3 DNA is TGTGCCAGCAGCTTCGGACCGACTCCAGATACGCAGTATTTT. Its translation: CASSFGPTPDTQYF. This chain links TRBV7-2 with TRBJ2-3; D unresolved. Germline V gene data show CDR1 as SGHTA and CDR2 as FQGNSA. The CDR3 covers 14 residues. Trimming stripped 3 bases from V and 4 bases from J, with 11 bases between. The full variable domain, completed using reference TRBV7-2 and TRBJ2-3, is GAGVSQSPSNKVTEKGKDVELRCDPISGHTALYWYRQSLGQGLEFLIYFQGNSAPDKSGLPSDRFSAERTGGSVSTLTIQRTQQEDSAVYLCASSFGPTPDTQYFGPGTRLTVL.